This TCR beta chain emerged from a study of spatial heterogeneity in lung cancer. TCR cDNA molecules were tagged individually, and each one carried a unique molecular identifier. One entry per CDR3 protein, called by TCRdb with MiXCR from the 5' RACE reads. The data contain some 70,000 distinct CDR3 sequences, 10% to 15% of them seen just once; the ten biggest clones take up roughly 6.7%. This clonotype was detected a few times. What it binds is not known. Notes on the study in general: At resection, ubiquitous expanded tumor TCRs appeared in blood more than at follow-up.

Time point defined: sample taken at primary tumor resection. Whole RNA came from tumor, nontumor lung or frozen PBMC and was sequenced without being sorted. Donation came from approximately 69 patients with untreated early-stage non-small cell lung cancer. The clonotype originates from a male donor with early-stage non-small cell lung cancer. Specimen: PBMCs, collected at surgery.

CDR3 residues: CASSFDGNSPLHF. CDR3 bases: TGCGCCAGCAGCTTTGACGGAAATTCACCCCTCCACTTT. The chain has TRBV5-1 and TRBJ1-6; the D is unclear. V lost 2 bases and J lost 7, with 7 bases in between. The CDR3 sequence is 13 residues long. In germline, CDR1 is SGHRS, CDR2 YFSETQ.